This T cell receptor (delta chain) stems from a study of γδ T cells in repeated Plasmodium falciparum infection. Germline V gene data show CDR1 as GEAIGNYY and CDR2 as EKD. This CDR3 has 17 amino acids. Gammadelta T cells were flow-sorted from PBMC into Vgamma9/Vdelta2+ and Vdelta2-negative populations for bulk analysis. For this clone: This likely stems from a read error, as it lies one base from a far larger clone. Other DNA sequences in this specimen translate into the identical CDR3.

TCRdb reran clone calling via CATT on the multiplex PCR reads. Among 70,000 to 95,000 delta-chain clones listed, 1.4% were seen once. This receptor was taken from a pool of human donors (malaria-infected and uninfected, not separated). V and J are TRDV2 and TRDJ1; 12 nucleotides match TRDD3. The J gene was not available in TCRdb and was assigned here by matching the DNA to germline segments. The sequencing input was gamma-delta T cells from blood. The CDR3 DNA is TGTGCCTGCGACACCATCGTACTGGGGGATACTGCCGATAAACTCATCTTT. It translates to CACDTIVLGDTADKLIF.